This T cell receptor beta chain was observed in a study of cytomegalovirus exposure and HLA in healthy donors. Primers: 60 Vbeta forward and 13 Jbeta reverse. Produced via immunoSEQ multiplex PCR; TCRdb's table is partial and in-frame only. The table records some 130,000 clones, approximately 82% of them present only once. CDR1 is SGHAT and CDR2 is FQDESV in the germline V gene (reference sequence). V was shortened by 1 base and J by 8 bases, with 14 bases between the two germline ends. The CDR3 sequence is 14 residues long. Specimen: PBMCs. The chain uses TRBV11-1 and TRBJ1-1, with D perhaps TRBD1 (6 bases). This sequence originates from a female donor in good health and CMV-seronegative. The CDR3 DNA reads TGTGCCAGCAGCTTAGTGGGGGCCGGTGGCGAAGCTTTCTTT. Protein sequence: CASSLVGAGGEAFF.